Listed here is a single TCR beta chain. Its antigen is unknown. The CDR3 has 14 amino acids. Trimming took 4 bases from V and 2 from J, leaving 14 bases between them. The germline V gene encodes CDR1 SQVTM and CDR2 ANQGSEA. The data are from a study of shared clonotypes between healthy human individuals. On the study more broadly: Per donor, three plates held CD4 naive cells, three held CD4 memory, two held CD8 naive and one held CD8 memory. Findings of the study overall: Rarefaction curves obtained for sorted subsets showed sequencing incomplete despite large depth. Among donors, sharing of clonotypes was expected to be affected by sequencing depth.

The naive CD8 fraction comprised CD45RO-negative cells positively selected for CCR7 and excluded terminally differentiated effector memory CD45RA+ cells. The donors, all of them Caucasian adults, lived in Nashville, Tennessee. Produced via immunoSEQ multiplex PCR; TCRdb's table is partial and in-frame only. The sample includes millions of clones, 85% to 95% of them seen just once. The chain is built from TRBV29-1 and TRBJ1-1; tentatively, D is TRBD1 (5 bases). The sample consisted of naive CD8+ T cells from PBMCs. The TCR sequence derives from a man in his late teens or twenties in good health. Some clones in this sample may be carry-over from other donors' samples. The DNA for the CDR3 is TGCAGCGTTGCGGGAGGAGGGACTAACACTGAAGCTTTCTTT. Its protein product is CSVAGGGTNTEAFF.